Below, 8 T cell receptor beta chains from the same sample are listed, as sequenced in a study of cytomegalovirus exposure and HLA in healthy donors. Clones were read by immunoSEQ multiplex PCR, and TCRdb kept only the in-frame ones, dropping some. This sample has more than 95,000 clones, with roughly 87% found just once. The specimen sequenced was PBMCs. These receptors came from a woman aged 18-30 years in good health and CMV-seronegative.

The chain recombines TRBV6-4 with TRBJ2-3, with D unclear. V was cut by 0 bases and J by 5 bases, with 6 bases left in between. This CDR3 is built from 13 residues. Per germline, CDR1 MRHNA and CDR2 SNTAGT. CDR3 amino acids: CASSDSGEDTQYF. For the CDR3, the DNA is TGTGCCAGCAGTGACTCAGGAGAAGATACGCAGTATTTT.

V and J are TRBV5-6 and TRBJ2-7; 7 bases align to TRBD1. This CDR3 comprises 13 residues. Germline values: CDR1 SGHDT, CDR2 YYEEEE. Losses at the gene ends were 1 base for V and 6 bases for J; bases not matched to a gene: 4. The CDR3 spells CASSLPGGAEQYF. The CDR3 DNA reads TGTGCCAGCAGCTTGCCAGGGGGAGCCGAGCAGTACTTC.

CDR3 region: CASIGTSGPPYEQYF. CDR3 coding DNA: TGTGCCAGCATTGGGACTAGCGGACCACCCTACGAGCAGTACTTC. V and J are TRBV28 and TRBJ2-7; 11 nucleotides agree with TRBD2. Germline CDR1 reads MDHEN; CDR2 reads SYDVKM. The CDR3 length is 15 residues. Trimming took 7 bases from V and 2 from J; bases not matched to a gene: 7. Using reference TRBV28 and TRBJ2-7 for the parts outside the CDR3, the full variable domain is DVKVTQSSRYLVKRTGEKVFLECVQDMDHENMFWYRQDPGLGLRLIYFSYDVKMKEKGDIPEGYSVSREKKERFSLILESASTNQTSMYLCASIGTSGPPYEQYFGPGTRLTVT.

V usage is TRBV18 and J usage is TRBJ1-1, with no clear D. In germline, CDR1 is KGHSH, CDR2 LQKENI. V shed 3 bases and J shed 0 bases, with 14 bases lying between them. This CDR3 is built from 16 residues. CDR3 loop: CASSPGVTAMNTEAFF. The CDR3 coding sequence is TGTGCCAGCTCACCGGGAGTAACAGCCATGAACACTGAAGCTTTCTTT.

The chain has TRBV30 and TRBJ1-2; no clear D gene. The CDR3 runs to 12 residues. V lost 2 bases, J lost 8 bases, and 12 bases lay in between. Looked up from germline, CDR1 is GTSNPN and CDR2 is SVGIG (reference sequence). The CDR3 loop is CAWSMGARGYTF. As DNA, the CDR3 is TGTGCCTGGAGTATGGGCGCCAGGGGCTACACCTTC. Full variable domain (rest looked up from reference TRBV30 and TRBJ1-2): SQTIHQWPATLVQPVGSPLSLECTVEGTSNPNLYWYRQAAGRGLQLLFYSVGIGQISSEVPQNLSASRPQDRQFILSSKKLLLSDSGFYLCAWSMGARGYTFGSGTRLTVV.

This chain connects TRBV5-1 to TRBJ2-7, with TRBD1 matching 9 bases. The germline V gene has CDR1 SGHRS and CDR2 YFSETQ. The CDR3 covers 16 residues. V was pared by 4 bases and J by 3 bases, with 11 bases of the junction left unmatched. This chain's CDR3 is CASSNSPPGQGYEQYF. In DNA, the CDR3 is TGCGCCAGCAGCAACTCACCTCCGGGACAGGGCTACGAGCAGTACTTC.

The chain combines TRBV5-1 with TRBJ1-2; TRBD1 agrees at 8 bases. With 0 bases clipped from V and 1 base from J, the junction kept 5 bases outside the gene matches. The CDR3 extends over 16 amino acids. Germline CDR1 and CDR2: SGHRS and YFSETQ. For the CDR3, the DNA is TGCGCCAGCAGCTTGGGGACAGGGATCATTAACTATGGCTACACCTTC. Translating it yields CASSLGTGIINYGYTF.

This clone was counted only a few times. The chain couples TRBV10-1 to TRBJ2-3, with 8 bases identical to TRBD2. The V segment lost 8 bases and the J segment 1 base; nucleotides outside the gene matches: 8. The CDR3 is 15 amino acids. The V gene's germline CDR1 is WNHNN and CDR2 SYGVQD (reference sequence). As DNA, the CDR3 is TGCGCCAGCTCACGGGGGGGCCACGGCACAGATACGCAGTATTTT. Its protein is CASSRGGHGTDTQYF.